This T cell receptor beta chain was captured in a study of blood T cell repertoires in COVID-19. Study-level background: Donors in the United States, Italy and Spain gave samples during acute or convalescent COVID-19. Sources were T cells, B-cell-depleted T cells, or PBMCs; the material itself was cDNA or gDNA.

This CDR3 is built from 14 residues. V lost 0 bases and J lost 6, with 8 bases in between. Germline V CDR1 and CDR2: SGHDN, FVKESK. How the authors handled the data: Reference gene primer amplification yielded estimated nucleated cell counts. Produced via immunoSEQ multiplex PCR; TCRdb's table is partial and in-frame only. The DNA was the basis for D and trimming; V, J and clone size are from that table. The sample lists roughly 150,000 clones; 90% were seen once. The TCR was taken from a man aged 55 to 70 with active or convalescent COVID-19. Sequenced material: peripheral blood. The chain joins TRBV14 to TRBJ2-2, with no clear D. CDR3 region: CASSQESRSGELFF. The CDR3 DNA sequence: TGTGCCAGCAGCCAAGAATCTCGGTCCGGGGAGCTGTTTTTT.